These T cell receptor beta chains were read from a single sample in a study of shared clonotypes between healthy human individuals. The data were produced by immunoSEQ multiplex PCR, yet TCRdb's version contains in-frame clones alone and is incomplete. The table shows 1.4 million or so clones, with 98% to 99% occurring only once. The sample was naive CD4+ T cells sorted from blood. All receptors come from a young man in good health. Both conserved end residues are part of each CDR3. Fields, in order: CDR3 length, clone size, D gene, J gene, V gene, CDR3 DNA, CDR3 protein. The D gene is left open where the match is weak. Part of the rows lack a size; the others show once, few, many or a class for expanded clones.

cdr3_length: 13; clone_size: few; d_call: -; j_call: TRBJ2-3; v_call: TRBV7-9; cdr3_nt: TGTGCCAGCAGCTTAGTGAGCACAGATACGCAGTATTTT; cdr3_aa: CASSLVSTDTQYF
cdr3_length: 15; clone_size: -; d_call: TRBD1; j_call: TRBJ2-7; v_call: TRBV30; cdr3_nt: TGTGCCTGGAGGGGACAGGCCGGGAGATCCTACGAGCAGTACTTC; cdr3_aa: CAWRGQAGRSYEQYF
cdr3_length: 14; clone_size: once; d_call: -; j_call: TRBJ2-3; v_call: TRBV29-1; cdr3_nt: TGCAGCGGAACTCTACAGCACCTAACAGATACGCAGTATTTT; cdr3_aa: CSGTLQHLTDTQYF
cdr3_length: 16; clone_size: -; d_call: TRBD2; j_call: TRBJ2-3; v_call: TRBV19; cdr3_nt: TGTGCCAGTAGTATGGGGCGGGAGTTCCCAGCAGATACGCAGTATTTT; cdr3_aa: CASSMGREFPADTQYF
cdr3_length: 13; clone_size: once; d_call: -; j_call: TRBJ2-7; v_call: TRBV6-5; cdr3_nt: TGTGCCAGCAGTCCCACGGGAGCTTACGAGCAGTACTTC; cdr3_aa: CASSPTGAYEQYF
cdr3_length: 22; clone_size: -; d_call: TRBD2; j_call: TRBJ2-1; v_call: TRBV29-1; cdr3_nt: TGCAGCGTTGAAGAGGGGGGGTCCGGGACTAGCGGGTCTCCGAGCTCCTACAATGAGCAGTTCTTC; cdr3_aa: CSVEEGGSGTSGSPSSYNEQFF
cdr3_length: 18; clone_size: -; d_call: TRBD2; j_call: TRBJ2-3; v_call: TRBV4-1; cdr3_nt: TGCGCCAGCAGCCTGGGCGCTAGCGGGAGGGCTCAATCAGATACGCAGTATTTT; cdr3_aa: CASSLGASGRAQSDTQYF
cdr3_length: 16; clone_size: few; d_call: -; j_call: TRBJ1-2; v_call: TRBV19; cdr3_nt: TGTGCCAGTAGCCCTAAGCGGAGCAGGGCCCACTATGGCTACACCTTC; cdr3_aa: CASSPKRSRAHYGYTF
cdr3_length: 12; clone_size: -; d_call: -; j_call: TRBJ1-1; v_call: TRBV30; cdr3_nt: TGTGCCTGGAAGGGGTGGAACACTGAAGCTTTCTTT; cdr3_aa: CAWKGWNTEAFF
cdr3_length: 18; clone_size: once; d_call: TRBD1; j_call: TRBJ1-2; v_call: TRBV27; cdr3_nt: TGTGCCAGCAGGGGGATAAGGGACAGGCGCCAGACTTACTATGGCTACACCTTC; cdr3_aa: CASRGIRDRRQTYYGYTF
cdr3_length: 13; clone_size: -; d_call: -; j_call: TRBJ2-3; v_call: TRBV6-5; cdr3_nt: TGTGCCAGCAGAGGCAGCGGAGTAGATACGCAGTATTTT; cdr3_aa: CASRGSGVDTQYF
cdr3_length: 18; clone_size: -; d_call: TRBD1; j_call: TRBJ1-2; v_call: TRBV18; cdr3_nt: TGTGCCAGCTCGCCTGGGACAGGCAGTGCGGTATCCAACTATGGCTACACCTTC; cdr3_aa: CASSPGTGSAVSNYGYTF
cdr3_length: 15; clone_size: -; d_call: -; j_call: TRBJ2-1; v_call: TRBV15; cdr3_nt: TGTGCCACCAGCAGAGATTTGCAGGGTTCGGATGAGCAGTTCTTC; cdr3_aa: CATSRDLQGSDEQFF
cdr3_length: 14; clone_size: once; d_call: -; j_call: TRBJ1-4; v_call: TRBV5-1; cdr3_nt: TGCGCCAGCAGCTTGGGACATGGTGGGGAAAAACTGTTTTTT; cdr3_aa: CASSLGHGGEKLFF
cdr3_length: 17; clone_size: -; d_call: TRBD1; j_call: TRBJ1-2; v_call: TRBV7-2; cdr3_nt: TGTGCCAGCAGCCATCCTCGGACAGGGGGAGTCGACTATGGCTACACCTTC; cdr3_aa: CASSHPRTGGVDYGYTF
cdr3_length: 14; clone_size: -; d_call: TRBD2; j_call: TRBJ2-7; v_call: TRBV7-2; cdr3_nt: TGTGCCAGCAGCTCCACTAGCGGAACCTACGAGCAGTACTTC; cdr3_aa: CASSSTSGTYEQYF
cdr3_length: 14; clone_size: -; d_call: -; j_call: TRBJ2-7; v_call: TRBV18; cdr3_nt: TGTGCCAGCTCACCACTGCCAGAGGGCCTCGAGCAGTACTTC; cdr3_aa: CASSPLPEGLEQYF
cdr3_length: 14; clone_size: -; d_call: -; j_call: TRBJ2-6; v_call: TRBV7-3; cdr3_nt: TGTGCCAGCAGCGCGGGGACCGGGGCCAACGTCCTGACTTTC; cdr3_aa: CASSAGTGANVLTF
cdr3_length: 16; clone_size: -; d_call: -; j_call: TRBJ2-1; v_call: TRBV6-6; cdr3_nt: TGTGCCAGCAGTTGGGGTATGAGGGGAGGACATAATGAGCAGTTCTTC; cdr3_aa: CASSWGMRGGHNEQFF
cdr3_length: 14; clone_size: -; d_call: -; j_call: TRBJ2-3; v_call: TRBV27; cdr3_nt: TGTGCCAGCAGTCTAGGACTTTCCACAGATACGCAGTATTTT; cdr3_aa: CASSLGLSTDTQYF
cdr3_length: 11; clone_size: -; d_call: TRBD2; j_call: TRBJ2-7; v_call: TRBV28; cdr3_nt: TGTGCCAGCAGGGGGGGGTACGAGCAGTACTTC; cdr3_aa: CASRGGYEQYF
cdr3_length: 14; clone_size: -; d_call: -; j_call: TRBJ2-1; v_call: TRBV28; cdr3_nt: TGTGCCAGCAGCCTTAGGGCCTGGTACAATGAGCAGTTCTTC; cdr3_aa: CASSLRAWYNEQFF
cdr3_length: 13; clone_size: -; d_call: -; j_call: TRBJ1-1; v_call: TRBV6-5; cdr3_nt: TGTGCCAGCCGGATTCGGGGACGGACTGAAGCTTTCTTT; cdr3_aa: CASRIRGRTEAFF
cdr3_length: 14; clone_size: -; d_call: -; j_call: TRBJ1-1; v_call: TRBV28; cdr3_nt: TGTGCCAGCAGTTCACAGGGAGGGGACACTGAAGCTTTCTTT; cdr3_aa: CASSSQGGDTEAFF
cdr3_length: 16; clone_size: -; d_call: -; j_call: TRBJ2-1; v_call: TRBV2; cdr3_nt: TGTGCCAGCAGTGATGTTGGACAGAAGACCTACAATGAGCAGTTCTTC; cdr3_aa: CASSDVGQKTYNEQFF
cdr3_length: 14; clone_size: -; d_call: -; j_call: TRBJ2-1; v_call: TRBV5-4; cdr3_nt: TGTGCCAGCAGCTTGGCCGGGCCCTACAATGAGCAGTTCTTC; cdr3_aa: CASSLAGPYNEQFF
cdr3_length: 16; clone_size: -; d_call: -; j_call: TRBJ2-7; v_call: TRBV5-1; cdr3_nt: TGCGCCAGCAGCTTGTTCGGAATCGGAAGCTCCTACGAGCAGTACTTC; cdr3_aa: CASSLFGIGSSYEQYF
cdr3_length: 17; clone_size: -; d_call: TRBD1; j_call: TRBJ1-5; v_call: TRBV19; cdr3_nt: TGTGCCAGTAGTGATCCGGGTGGGGACAGCAAAAATCAGCCCCAGCATTTT; cdr3_aa: CASSDPGGDSKNQPQHF
cdr3_length: 13; clone_size: -; d_call: -; j_call: TRBJ2-7; v_call: TRBV5-4; cdr3_nt: TGTGCCAGCAGCTTGGCGTCAGGATACGAGCAGTACTTC; cdr3_aa: CASSLASGYEQYF
cdr3_length: 14; clone_size: -; d_call: -; j_call: TRBJ2-5; v_call: TRBV5-4; cdr3_nt: TGTGCCAGCAGCTGGGCCCAGGAGTTTGAGACCCAGTACTTC; cdr3_aa: CASSWAQEFETQYF
cdr3_length: 14; clone_size: -; d_call: TRBD2; j_call: TRBJ2-3; v_call: TRBV5-5; cdr3_nt: TGTGCCAGCAGCTTTGGACTAGAGACAGATACGCAGTATTTT; cdr3_aa: CASSFGLETDTQYF
cdr3_length: 15; clone_size: -; d_call: TRBD2; j_call: TRBJ2-7; v_call: TRBV10-2; cdr3_nt: TGCGCCAGCAGTGCCGTTCTAGCGGGAGGATACGAGCAGTACTTC; cdr3_aa: CASSAVLAGGYEQYF
cdr3_length: 13; clone_size: -; d_call: -; j_call: TRBJ2-5; v_call: TRBV18; cdr3_nt: TGTGCCAGCTCACCAGGAGGGGAAGAGACCCAGTACTTC; cdr3_aa: CASSPGGEETQYF
cdr3_length: 14; clone_size: -; d_call: -; j_call: TRBJ2-5; v_call: TRBV18; cdr3_nt: TGTGCCAGCTCACCTGCTTCGTGGTCAGAGACCCAGTACTTC; cdr3_aa: CASSPASWSETQYF
cdr3_length: 17; clone_size: -; d_call: -; j_call: TRBJ2-4; v_call: TRBV7-4; cdr3_nt: TGTGCCAGCAGCCCCTCGCGGCCATCACCTGCCAAAAACATTCAGTACTTC; cdr3_aa: CASSPSRPSPAKNIQYF
cdr3_length: 15; clone_size: -; d_call: -; j_call: TRBJ2-2; v_call: TRBV4-1; cdr3_nt: TGCGCCAGCAGCCACTTTTCAGATAACACCGGGGAGCTGTTTTTT; cdr3_aa: CASSHFSDNTGELFF
cdr3_length: 12; clone_size: -; d_call: -; j_call: TRBJ2-7; v_call: TRBV28; cdr3_nt: TGTGCCAGCAGTTACAGCTACTACGAGCAGTACTTC; cdr3_aa: CASSYSYYEQYF
cdr3_length: 13; clone_size: once; d_call: -; j_call: TRBJ1-5; v_call: TRBV27; cdr3_nt: TGTGCCAGCAGTTATTCTCTCCTCAATCGCCAGCATTTT; cdr3_aa: CASSYSLLNRQHF
cdr3_length: 16; clone_size: -; d_call: -; j_call: TRBJ2-2; v_call: TRBV10-2; cdr3_nt: TGCGCCAGCAGAAAAACCTGGAGACTGAACACCGGGGAGCTGTTTTTT; cdr3_aa: CASRKTWRLNTGELFF
cdr3_length: 15; clone_size: -; d_call: TRBD2; j_call: TRBJ2-1; v_call: TRBV7-6; cdr3_nt: TGTGCCAGCAGCTTAGTCGGGACTAGCGTTCATGAGCAGTTCTTC; cdr3_aa: CASSLVGTSVHEQFF
cdr3_length: 15; clone_size: -; d_call: -; j_call: TRBJ1-1; v_call: TRBV19; cdr3_nt: TGTGCCAGTAGTATCGGGGAAGATGGGACTACTGAAGCTTTCTTT; cdr3_aa: CASSIGEDGTTEAFF
cdr3_length: 14; clone_size: -; d_call: TRBD1; j_call: TRBJ2-2; v_call: TRBV29-1; cdr3_nt: TGCAGCGGCCGGGACAGGGGAAACACCGGGGAGCTGTTTTTT; cdr3_aa: CSGRDRGNTGELFF
cdr3_length: 16; clone_size: -; d_call: -; j_call: TRBJ1-4; v_call: TRBV6-6; cdr3_nt: TGTGCCAGCAGTTACTCCACAGGGAGTGGTTATGAAAAACTGTTTTTT; cdr3_aa: CASSYSTGSGYEKLFF
cdr3_length: 19; clone_size: -; d_call: -; j_call: TRBJ1-5; v_call: TRBV28; cdr3_nt: TGTGCCAGCTCCCTTTTACTTGGACAGCGAATAAATAGCAATCAGCCCCAGCATTTT; cdr3_aa: CASSLLLGQRINSNQPQHF
cdr3_length: 15; clone_size: -; d_call: TRBD1; j_call: TRBJ1-2; v_call: TRBV6-6; cdr3_nt: TGTGCCAGCAGCCCTCTCCTACAGGGGAGCTATGGCTACACCTTC; cdr3_aa: CASSPLLQGSYGYTF
cdr3_length: 13; clone_size: -; d_call: -; j_call: TRBJ2-3; v_call: TRBV5-1; cdr3_nt: TGCGCCAGCAGCTTGACCTACACAGATACGCAGTATTTT; cdr3_aa: CASSLTYTDTQYF